Included here is one TCR beta chain sequence, with context. The same CDR3 can be traced to other DNA sequences in this sample. This sample was included in a study of shared clonotypes between healthy human individuals. Overall study context: Per donor, CD8 memory used one plate, CD8 naive used two, CD4 memory used three and CD4 naive used three.

Germline V CDR1 and CDR2: SEHNR, FQNEAQ (reference sequence). This CDR3 has 13 residues. The V gene lost 5 bases and the J gene lost 3 bases, with 11 bases spanning the gap. Only CD45RO-negative cells positively selected for CCR7 counted as naive CD8 cells, so terminally differentiated effector memory CD45RA+ cells were excluded. The authors distributed each subset's genomic DNA evenly over several immunoSEQ plates. The method was immunoSEQ multiplex PCR; TCRdb's version includes in-frame clones alone and lacks a portion of them. The sample lists around 640,000 clones, 95% to 96% occurring once. The chain employs TRBV7-9 and TRBJ2-7; possibly TRBD1 or TRBD2 for D (5 bases each). The receptor was isolated from a woman aged 25-40 years in good health. The sample was naive CD8+ T cells sorted from blood. The DNA of the CDR3 is TGTGCCAGCAGCCCTCTTGGGGGCTACGAGCAGTACTTC. Protein sequence: CASSPLGGYEQYF.